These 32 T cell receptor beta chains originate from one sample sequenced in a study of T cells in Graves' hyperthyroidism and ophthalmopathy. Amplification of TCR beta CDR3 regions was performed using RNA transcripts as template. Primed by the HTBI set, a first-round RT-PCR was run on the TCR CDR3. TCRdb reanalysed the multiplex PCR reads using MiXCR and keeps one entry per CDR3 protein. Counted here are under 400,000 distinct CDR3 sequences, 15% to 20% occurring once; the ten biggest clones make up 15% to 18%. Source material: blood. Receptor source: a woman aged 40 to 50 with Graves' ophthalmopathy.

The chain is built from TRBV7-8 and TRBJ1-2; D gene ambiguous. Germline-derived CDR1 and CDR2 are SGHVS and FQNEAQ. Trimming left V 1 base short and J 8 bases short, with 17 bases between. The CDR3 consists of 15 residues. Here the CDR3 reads CASSLVRVPRYGYTF. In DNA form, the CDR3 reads TGTGCCAGCAGCTTAGTTAGGGTCCCCCGGTACGGCTACACCTTC.

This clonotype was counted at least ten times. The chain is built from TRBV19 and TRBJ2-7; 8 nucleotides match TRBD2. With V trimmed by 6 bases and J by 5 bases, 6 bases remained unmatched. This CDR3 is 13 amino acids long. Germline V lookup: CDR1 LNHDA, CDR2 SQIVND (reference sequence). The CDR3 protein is CASRRAGDNEQYF. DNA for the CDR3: TGTGCCAGTAGGAGAGCGGGAGATAACGAGCAGTACTTC.

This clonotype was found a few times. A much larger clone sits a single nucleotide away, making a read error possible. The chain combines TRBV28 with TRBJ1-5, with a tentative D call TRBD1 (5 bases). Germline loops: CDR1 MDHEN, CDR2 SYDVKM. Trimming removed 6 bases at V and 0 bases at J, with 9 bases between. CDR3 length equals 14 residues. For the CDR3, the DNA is TGTGCCAGCAGCAGGGACGTTAGCAATCAGCCCCAGCATTTT. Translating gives CASSRDVSNQPQHF. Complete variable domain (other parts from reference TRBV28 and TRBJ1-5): DVKVTQSSRYLVKRTGEKVFLECVQDMDHENMFWYRQDPGLGLRLIYFSYDVKMKEKGDIPEGYSVSREKKERFSLILESASTNQTSMYLCASSRDVSNQPQHFGDGTRLSIL.

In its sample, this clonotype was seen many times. The CDR3 DNA follows: TGTGCCAGCAGTAAAGTCCGGGGTAGCGGGACTATCCCGGGCGAGCAGTACTTC. As protein: CASSKVRGSGTIPGEQYF. The J gene is TRBJ2-7, the V gene TRBV6-1; TRBD2 agrees at 8 bases. The V segment lost 5 bases and the J segment 6 bases; nucleotides outside the gene matches: 21. CDR1 is MNHNS and CDR2 is SASEGT in the germline V gene. This CDR3 is built from 18 residues.

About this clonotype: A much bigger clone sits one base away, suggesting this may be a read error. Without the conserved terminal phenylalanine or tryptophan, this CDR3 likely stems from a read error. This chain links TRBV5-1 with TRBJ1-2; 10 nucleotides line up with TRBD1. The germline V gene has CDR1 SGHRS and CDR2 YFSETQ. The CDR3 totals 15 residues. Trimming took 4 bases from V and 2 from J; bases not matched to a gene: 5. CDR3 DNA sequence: TGCGCCAGCAGCCCGGCGACAGGGGGCAACTATGGCTACACCATC. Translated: CASSPATGGNYGYTI.

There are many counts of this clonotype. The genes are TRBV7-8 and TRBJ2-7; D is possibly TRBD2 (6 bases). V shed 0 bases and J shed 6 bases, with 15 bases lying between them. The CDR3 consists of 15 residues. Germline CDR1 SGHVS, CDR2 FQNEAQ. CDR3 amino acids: CASSLALWRDREQYF. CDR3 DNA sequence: TGTGCCAGCAGCTTAGCGCTGTGGCGGGATCGCGAGCAGTACTTC.

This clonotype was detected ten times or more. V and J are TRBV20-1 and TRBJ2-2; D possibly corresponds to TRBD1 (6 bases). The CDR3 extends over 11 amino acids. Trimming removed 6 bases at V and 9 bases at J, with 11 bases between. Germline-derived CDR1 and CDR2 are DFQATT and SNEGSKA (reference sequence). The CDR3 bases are TGCAGTGCCCTTGGGGGCCGGGAGCTGTTTTTT. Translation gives CSALGGRELFF.

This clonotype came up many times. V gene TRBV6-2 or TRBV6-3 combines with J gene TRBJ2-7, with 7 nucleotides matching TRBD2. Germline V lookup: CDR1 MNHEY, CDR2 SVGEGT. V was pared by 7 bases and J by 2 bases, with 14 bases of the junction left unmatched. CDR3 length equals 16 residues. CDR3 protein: CASTRDYPPGAYEQYF. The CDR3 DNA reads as TGTGCCAGCACTCGGGACTACCCTCCCGGGGCCTACGAGCAGTACTTC.

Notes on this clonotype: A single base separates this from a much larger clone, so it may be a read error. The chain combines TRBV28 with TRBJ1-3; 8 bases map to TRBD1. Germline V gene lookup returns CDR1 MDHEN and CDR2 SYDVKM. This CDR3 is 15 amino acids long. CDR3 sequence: CVSSWQGARGNIIYF. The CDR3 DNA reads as TGTGTCAGCAGTTGGCAGGGGGCGCGAGGAAACATCATATATTTT.

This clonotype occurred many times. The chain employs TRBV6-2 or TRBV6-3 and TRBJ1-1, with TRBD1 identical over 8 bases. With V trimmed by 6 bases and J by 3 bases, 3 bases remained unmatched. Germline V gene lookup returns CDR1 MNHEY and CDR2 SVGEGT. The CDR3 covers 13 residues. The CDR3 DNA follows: TGTGCCAGCAGAGACAGGGGTTACACTGAAGCTTTCTTT. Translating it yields CASRDRGYTEAFF.

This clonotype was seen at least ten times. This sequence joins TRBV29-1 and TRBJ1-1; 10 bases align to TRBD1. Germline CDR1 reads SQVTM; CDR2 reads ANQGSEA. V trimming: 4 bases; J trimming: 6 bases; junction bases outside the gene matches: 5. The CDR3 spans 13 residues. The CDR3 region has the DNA TGCAGCGTTGGAACCGGGACAGGGGCTGAAGCTTTCTTT. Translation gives CSVGTGTGAEAFF.

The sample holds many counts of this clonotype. The CDR3 protein is CASRGVNQPQHF. CDR3 coding DNA: TGTGCCAGCAGGGGCGTCAATCAGCCCCAGCATTTT. The V gene is TRBV2, the J gene TRBJ1-5; unclear D gene. Germline V gene lookup returns CDR1 SNHLY and CDR2 FYNNEI. This CDR3 comprises 12 residues. Trimming took off 6 bases at V and 3 bases at J, with 6 bases between the two ends.

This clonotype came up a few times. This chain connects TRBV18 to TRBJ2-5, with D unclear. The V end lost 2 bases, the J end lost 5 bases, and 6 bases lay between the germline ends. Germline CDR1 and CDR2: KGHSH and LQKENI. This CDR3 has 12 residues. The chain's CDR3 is CASSPIRETQYF. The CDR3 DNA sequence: TGTGCCAGCTCACCAATTCGGGAGACCCAGTACTTC.

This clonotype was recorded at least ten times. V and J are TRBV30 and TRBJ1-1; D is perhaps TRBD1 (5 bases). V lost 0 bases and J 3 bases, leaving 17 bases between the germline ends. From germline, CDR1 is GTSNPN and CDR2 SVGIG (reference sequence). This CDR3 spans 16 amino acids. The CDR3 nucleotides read TGTGCCTGGAGTGTATGGGGGACCCCAAAAGACACTGAAGCTTTCTTT. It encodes CAWSVWGTPKDTEAFF. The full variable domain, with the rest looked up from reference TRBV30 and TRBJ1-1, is SQTIHQWPATLVQPVGSPLSLECTVEGTSNPNLYWYRQAAGRGLQLLFYSVGIGQISSEVPQNLSASRPQDRQFILSSKKLLLSDSGFYLCAWSVWGTPKDTEAFFGQGTRLTVV.

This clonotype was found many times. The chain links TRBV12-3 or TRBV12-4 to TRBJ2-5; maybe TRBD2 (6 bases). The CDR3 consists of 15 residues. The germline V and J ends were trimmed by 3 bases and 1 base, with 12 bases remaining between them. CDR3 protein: CASSLFGGAQETQYF. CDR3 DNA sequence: TGTGCCAGCAGTTTGTTCGGGGGAGCCCAAGAGACCCAGTACTTC.

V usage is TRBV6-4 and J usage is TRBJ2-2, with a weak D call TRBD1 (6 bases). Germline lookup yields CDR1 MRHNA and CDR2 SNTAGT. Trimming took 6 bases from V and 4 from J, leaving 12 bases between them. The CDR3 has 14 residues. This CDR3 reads CASRKGDITGELFF. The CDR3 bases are TGTGCCAGCAGAAAAGGGGACATCACCGGGGAGCTGTTTTTT.

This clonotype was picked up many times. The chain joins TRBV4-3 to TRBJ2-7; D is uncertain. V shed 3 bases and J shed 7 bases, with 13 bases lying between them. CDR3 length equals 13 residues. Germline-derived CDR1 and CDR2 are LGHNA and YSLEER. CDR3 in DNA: TGCGCCAGCAGCCAGACTTCCCTGAGGGAGCAGTACTTC. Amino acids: CASSQTSLREQYF.

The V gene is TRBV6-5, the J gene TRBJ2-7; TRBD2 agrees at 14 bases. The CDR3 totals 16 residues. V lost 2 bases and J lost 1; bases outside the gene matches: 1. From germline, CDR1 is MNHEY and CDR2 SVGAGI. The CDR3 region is CASSYGTSGGSYEQYF. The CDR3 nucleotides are TGTGCCAGCAGTTACGGGACTAGCGGGGGATCCTACGAGCAGTACTTC.

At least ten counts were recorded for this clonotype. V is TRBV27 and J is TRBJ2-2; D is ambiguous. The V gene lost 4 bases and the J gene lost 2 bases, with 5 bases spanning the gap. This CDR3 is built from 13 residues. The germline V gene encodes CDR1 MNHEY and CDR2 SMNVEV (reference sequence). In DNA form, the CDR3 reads TGTGCCAGCAGTTCGTCTAACACCGGGGAGCTGTTTTTT. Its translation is CASSSSNTGELFF.

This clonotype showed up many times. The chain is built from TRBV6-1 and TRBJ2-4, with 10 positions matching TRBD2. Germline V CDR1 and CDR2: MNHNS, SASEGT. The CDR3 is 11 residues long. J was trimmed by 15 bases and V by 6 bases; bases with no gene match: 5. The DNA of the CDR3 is TGTGCCAGCAGCCAAGGGACTAGCGTGTACTTC. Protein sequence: CASSQGTSVYF.

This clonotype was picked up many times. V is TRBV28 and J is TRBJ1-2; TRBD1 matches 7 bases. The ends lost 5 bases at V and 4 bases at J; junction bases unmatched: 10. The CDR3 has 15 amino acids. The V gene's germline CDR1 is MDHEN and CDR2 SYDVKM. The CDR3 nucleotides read TGTGCCAGCAGTCCAGAAGACAGGGTTTTCTATGGCTACACCTTC. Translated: CASSPEDRVFYGYTF.

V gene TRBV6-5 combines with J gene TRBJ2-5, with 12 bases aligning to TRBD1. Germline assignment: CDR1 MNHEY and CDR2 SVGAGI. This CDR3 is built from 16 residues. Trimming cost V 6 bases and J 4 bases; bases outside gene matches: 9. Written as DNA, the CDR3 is TGTGCCAGCAGGTACACCGGGACAGGGGGCTCAGAGACCCAGTACTTC. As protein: CASRYTGTGGSETQYF.

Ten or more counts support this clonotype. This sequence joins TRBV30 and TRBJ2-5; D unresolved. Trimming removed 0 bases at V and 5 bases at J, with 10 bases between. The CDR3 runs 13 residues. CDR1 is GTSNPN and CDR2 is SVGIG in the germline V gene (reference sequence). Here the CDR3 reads CAWSVSVWETQYF. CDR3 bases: TGTGCCTGGAGTGTGAGTGTTTGGGAGACCCAGTACTTC. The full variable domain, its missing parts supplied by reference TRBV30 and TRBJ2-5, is SQTIHQWPATLVQPVGSPLSLECTVEGTSNPNLYWYRQAAGRGLQLLFYSVGIGQISSEVPQNLSASRPQDRQFILSSKKLLLSDSGFYLCAWSVSVWETQYFGPGTRLLVL.

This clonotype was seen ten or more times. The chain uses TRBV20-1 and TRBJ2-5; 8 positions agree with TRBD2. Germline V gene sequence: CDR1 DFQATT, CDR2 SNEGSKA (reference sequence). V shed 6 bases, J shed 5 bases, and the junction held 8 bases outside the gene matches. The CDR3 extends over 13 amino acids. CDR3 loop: CSAPVSGGETQYF. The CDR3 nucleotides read TGCAGTGCACCAGTGTCGGGGGGGGAGACCCAGTACTTC.

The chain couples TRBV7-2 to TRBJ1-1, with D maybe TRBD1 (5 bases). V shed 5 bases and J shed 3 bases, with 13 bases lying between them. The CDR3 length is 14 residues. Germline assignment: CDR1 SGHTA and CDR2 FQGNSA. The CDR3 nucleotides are TGTGCCAGCAGCCACCTCGGGACGGACACTGAAGCTTTCTTT. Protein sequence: CASSHLGTDTEAFF.

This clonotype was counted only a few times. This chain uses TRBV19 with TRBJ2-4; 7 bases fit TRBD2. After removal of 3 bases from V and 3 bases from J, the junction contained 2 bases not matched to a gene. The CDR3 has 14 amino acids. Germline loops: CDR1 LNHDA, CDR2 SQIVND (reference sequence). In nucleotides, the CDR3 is TGTGCCAGTAGTATTCGCGGGAGCAAAAACATTCAGTACTTC. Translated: CASSIRGSKNIQYF.

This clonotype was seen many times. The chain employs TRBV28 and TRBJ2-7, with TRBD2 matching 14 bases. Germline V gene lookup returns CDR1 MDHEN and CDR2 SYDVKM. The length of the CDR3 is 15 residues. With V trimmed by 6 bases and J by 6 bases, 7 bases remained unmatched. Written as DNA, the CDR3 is TGTGCCAGCAGACCGGGGACTAGCGGGAGCTCCGAGCAGTACTTC. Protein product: CASRPGTSGSSEQYF. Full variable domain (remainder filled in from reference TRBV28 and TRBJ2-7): DVKVTQSSRYLVKRTGEKVFLECVQDMDHENMFWYRQDPGLGLRLIYFSYDVKMKEKGDIPEGYSVSREKKERFSLILESASTNQTSMYLCASRPGTSGSSEQYFGPGTRLTVT.

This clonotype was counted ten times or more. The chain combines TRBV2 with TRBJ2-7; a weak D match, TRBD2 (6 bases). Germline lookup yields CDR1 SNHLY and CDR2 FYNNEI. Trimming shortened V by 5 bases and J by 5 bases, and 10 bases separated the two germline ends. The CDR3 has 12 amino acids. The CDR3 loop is CASSSGLDEQYF. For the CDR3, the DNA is TGTGCCAGCAGTAGCGGGTTAGACGAGCAGTACTTC. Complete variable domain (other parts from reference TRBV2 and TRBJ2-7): EPEVTQTPSHQVTQMGQEVILRCVPISNHLYFYWYRQILGQKVEFLVSFYNNEISEKSEIFDDQFSVERPDGSNFTLKIRSTKLEDSAMYFCASSSGLDEQYFGPGTRLTVT.

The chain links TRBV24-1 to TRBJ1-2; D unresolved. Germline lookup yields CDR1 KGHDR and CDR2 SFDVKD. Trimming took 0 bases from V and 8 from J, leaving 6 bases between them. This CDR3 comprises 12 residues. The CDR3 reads CATSDLSWGYTF. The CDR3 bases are TGTGCCACCAGTGATTTGTCGTGGGGCTACACCTTC.

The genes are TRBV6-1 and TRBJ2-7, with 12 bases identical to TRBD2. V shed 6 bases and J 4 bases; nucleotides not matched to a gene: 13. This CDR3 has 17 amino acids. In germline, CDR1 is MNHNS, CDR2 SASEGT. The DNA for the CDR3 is TGTGCCAGCAGCTTGACCCACCTAGCGGGAGGGATTTACGAGCAGTACTTC. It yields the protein CASSLTHLAGGIYEQYF.

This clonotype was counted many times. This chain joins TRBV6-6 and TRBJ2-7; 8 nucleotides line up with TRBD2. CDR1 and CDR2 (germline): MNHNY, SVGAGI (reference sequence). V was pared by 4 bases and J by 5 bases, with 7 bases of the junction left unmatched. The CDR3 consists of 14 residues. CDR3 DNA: TGTGCCAGCAGTTCTAGCGGGCCCTTCCACGAGCAGTACTTC. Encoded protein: CASSSSGPFHEQYF.

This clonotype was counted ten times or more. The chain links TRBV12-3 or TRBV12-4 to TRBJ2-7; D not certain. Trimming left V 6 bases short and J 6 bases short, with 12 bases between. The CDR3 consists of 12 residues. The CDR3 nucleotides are TGTGCCAGCAGCTCGAGCCCGGCCGAGCAGTACTTC. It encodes CASSSSPAEQYF.